This TCR beta chain was recorded in a study of blood T cell repertoires in COVID-19. For the study at large: The United States, Italy and Spain provided the acute and convalescent COVID-19 samples.

The CDR3 loop spans 15 amino acids. Germline V lookup: CDR1 MDHEN, CDR2 SYDVKM. The germline V and J ends were trimmed by 3 bases and 0 bases, with 11 bases remaining between them. In the source study's methods: Estimation of nucleated cell counts relied on the amplification of reference gene primers. This table comes from immunoSEQ multiplex PCR, and its TCRdb copy is limited to in-frame clones, with some not included. Clonal size and the V and J genes are those of that table, whereas D and trimming came from the DNA. This table has 250,000 to 300,000 clones, around 82% appearing once. Sequencing was carried out using peripheral blood. The rearrangement joins TRBV28 to TRBJ2-5, with no clear D. The receptor comes from a woman aged 18 to 35 with acute or convalescent COVID-19. The CDR3 protein is CASSFAEEDQETQYF. Written as DNA, the CDR3 is TGTGCCAGCAGTTTCGCGGAAGAGGACCAAGAGACCCAGTACTTC.